This TCR beta chain was recorded in a study of Graves' ophthalmopathy and Graves' hyperthyroidism. The stable label applied to hyperthyroidism with no ophthalmopathy within 18 months of follow-up. This CDR3 region has 15 residues. Looked up from germline, CDR1 is MNHEY and CDR2 is SVGAGI. Losses at the gene ends were 0 bases for V and 5 bases for J; bases not matched to a gene: 3. This clonotype was counted at least ten times. RNA transcripts served as template for amplifying TCR beta CDR3 sequences. The library came from an HTBI-primed first-round RT-PCR and a second-round multiplex PCR. In TCRdb, the multiplex PCR reads were re-called with MiXCR into one record per CDR3 protein. The sample lists more than 300,000 distinct CDR3 sequences, about 18% occurring once.

The J gene is TRBJ1-2, the V gene TRBV6-5; 10 positions match TRBD1. The clonotype comes from an adult woman with stable Graves' hyperthyroidism. Sequenced sample: peripheral blood. CDR3 sequence (DNA): TGTGCCAGCAGTTACTCCGGGACAGGGGTTTATGGCTACACCTTC. Its protein product is CASSYSGTGVYGYTF.